This paragraph reports one TCR beta chain. The same CDR3 arises from other DNA sequences in this sample as well. Template amounts of around 310 ng DNA, about 30,000 T cell genomes, were employed in unsorted PBMC replicate PCRs. Measured with immunoSEQ multiplex PCR; TCRdb has only the in-frame clones, and not every one. The table shows hundreds of thousands of clones, with around three quarters occurring only once. The data derive from a study of shared clonotypes between healthy human individuals. Germline V gene sequence: CDR1 SQVTM, CDR2 ANQGSEA. The CDR3 is made up of 15 amino acids. V dropped 4 bases and J dropped 0 bases, with 15 bases sitting between them.

The chain joins TRBV29-1 to TRBJ1-1, with D perhaps TRBD1 (5 bases). This sequence was found in a woman between 40 and 55 years old in good health. Some clones in this sample may be carry-over from other donors' samples. Input material: PBMCs. CDR3 bases: TGCAGCGTTGGGGCAGGGTGGGGGATGAACACTGAAGCTTTCTTT. Translation: CSVGAGWGMNTEAFF.